This T cell receptor beta chain was identified in a study of response to subunit inactivated influenza vaccine (dated by TCRdb to 2016 to 2019). For the study in its entirety: To follow how T cells responded to a trivalent subunit inactivated influenza vaccine, the researchers relied on deep quantitative profiling of the T cell receptor repertoire.

Between the V and J ends, shortened by 6 bases and 8 bases respectively, the junction contains 17 bases. The CDR3 goes from the cysteine to the phenylalanine over 14 residues. Just the 42-base CDR3 DNA is kept, in frame starting at base 1. The CDR1 and CDR2 encoded by the germline V gene are MNHEY and SVGEGT. Study-wide conclusions, independent of this receptor: It was suggested by the authors that each seasonal influenza vaccination may recruit only a limited number of new T cells.

This clonotype appeared many times. Its binding antigen is unknown. No base qualities exist here, and no much larger clone lies one base off it. Libraries were built with RT-PCR. Sequencing used an Illumina HiSeq 2500. TCRdb trimmed public reads at Q25 via fastp, called clones via MiXCR and kept in-frame beta chains. Rows are unified per CDR3 protein, each entry keeping the most common DNA and genes. Within this sample are about 650,000 distinct CDR3 sequences, with 12% to 15% of them counted one time only. The top ten constitute 7.5% to 8% of the sample. The source of this sequence is a man in his fifties or sixties who received an inactivated influenza vaccine. Donor details come from another sample of the same person, matched by shared clones. The chain uses TRBV6-2 or TRBV6-3 and TRBJ2-4; a tentative D match to TRBD1 spans 6 bases. The sequenced sample was PBMCs from blood, obtained around 15 days before vaccination. CDR3 sequence: CASSPSRQAYIQYF. The bases are TGTGCCAGCAGCCCCTCCCGACAGGCTTACATTCAGTACTTC.